This record looks at one TCR beta chain sequence and its context. Its antigen is not identified. The record originates from a study of Tregs in tolerant kidney transplant recipients. The CDR3 extends over 16 amino acids. CDR1 and CDR2 (germline): MGHRA, YSYEKL. Trimming removed 3 bases from V and 1 base from J; junction bases left unmatched: 6. Overall study results and limits: Validation in larger populations is needed because few patients were studied. Antigen-driven expansion was suggested because donor-specific Tregs expanded more than all Tregs in tolerant patients.

Generated by immunoSEQ multiplex PCR, the TCRdb table keeps only in-frame clones and is missing some. The repertoire includes tens of thousands of clones, 93% of them detected once, and 0.46% sits in the top ten. The sequence was obtained from a human donor who received a combined kidney and bone marrow transplant. This specimen was CD4+ T cells from blood, taken before the transplant. The genes are TRBV4-1 and TRBJ2-1; 7 nucleotides match TRBD1. The chain's CDR3 is CASSHNRGRSYNEQFF. The CDR3 coding sequence is TGCGCCAGCAGCCATAACAGGGGTCGGTCCTACAATGAGCAGTTCTTC.